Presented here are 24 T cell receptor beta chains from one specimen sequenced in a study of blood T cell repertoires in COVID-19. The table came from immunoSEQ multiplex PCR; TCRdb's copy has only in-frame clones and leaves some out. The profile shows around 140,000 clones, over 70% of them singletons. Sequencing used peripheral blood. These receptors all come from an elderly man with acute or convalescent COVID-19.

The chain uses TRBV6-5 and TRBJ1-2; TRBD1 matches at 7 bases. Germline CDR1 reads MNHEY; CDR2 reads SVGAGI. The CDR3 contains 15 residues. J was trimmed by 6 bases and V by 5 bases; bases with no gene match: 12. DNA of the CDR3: TGTGCCAGCAGTCACGCGGGACAGCCAGCCCATGGCTACACCTTC. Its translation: CASSHAGQPAHGYTF.

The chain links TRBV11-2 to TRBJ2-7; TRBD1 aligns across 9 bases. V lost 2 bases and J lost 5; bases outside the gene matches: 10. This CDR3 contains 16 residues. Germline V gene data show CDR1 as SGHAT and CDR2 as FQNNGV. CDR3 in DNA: TGTGCCAGCAGCTTAAAAAGCCGGGACAGGGAACACGAGCAGTACTTC. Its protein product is CASSLKSRDREHEQYF.

The CDR3 nucleotides read TGTGCCAGCAGCTTCCCACAGGGGTATGGCTACACCTTC. Translating it yields CASSFPQGYGYTF. The chain uses TRBV7-8 and TRBJ1-2; the match to TRBD1 covers 7 bases. Germline CDR1 is SGHVS and CDR2 is FQNEAQ. CDR3 length: 13 amino acids. V shed 3 bases and J 5 bases; nucleotides not matched to a gene: 3.

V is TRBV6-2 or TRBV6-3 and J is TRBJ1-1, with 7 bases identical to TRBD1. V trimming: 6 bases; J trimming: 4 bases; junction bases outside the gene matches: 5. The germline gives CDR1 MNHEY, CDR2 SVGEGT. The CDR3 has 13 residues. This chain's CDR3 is CASSLTGSTEAFF. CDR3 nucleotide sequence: TGTGCCAGCAGCTTGACAGGGTCCACTGAAGCTTTCTTT.

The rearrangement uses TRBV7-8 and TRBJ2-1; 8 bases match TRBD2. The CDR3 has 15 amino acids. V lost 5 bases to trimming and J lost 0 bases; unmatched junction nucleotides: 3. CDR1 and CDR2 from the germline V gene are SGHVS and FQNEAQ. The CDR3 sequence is CASSPREASYNEQFF. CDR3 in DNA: TGTGCCAGCAGCCCGCGGGAGGCCTCCTACAATGAGCAGTTCTTC.

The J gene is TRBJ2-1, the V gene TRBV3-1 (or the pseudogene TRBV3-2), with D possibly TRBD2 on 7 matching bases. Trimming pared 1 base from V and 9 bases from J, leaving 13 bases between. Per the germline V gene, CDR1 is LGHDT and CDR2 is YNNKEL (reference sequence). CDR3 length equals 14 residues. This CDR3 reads CASSQGWGGLEQFF. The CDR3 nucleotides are TGTGCCAGCAGCCAAGGATGGGGGGGCCTTGAGCAGTTCTTC.

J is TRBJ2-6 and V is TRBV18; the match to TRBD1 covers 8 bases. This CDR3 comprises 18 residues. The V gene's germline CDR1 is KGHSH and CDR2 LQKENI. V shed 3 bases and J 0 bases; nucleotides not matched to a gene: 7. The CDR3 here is CASSPPGQATSGANVLTF. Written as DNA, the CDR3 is TGTGCCAGCTCACCTCCGGGACAGGCCACCTCTGGGGCCAACGTCCTGACTTTC.

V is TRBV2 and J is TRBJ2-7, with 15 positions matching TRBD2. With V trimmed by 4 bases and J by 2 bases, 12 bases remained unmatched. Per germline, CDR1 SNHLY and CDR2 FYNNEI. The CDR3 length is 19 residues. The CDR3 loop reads CASSGGTSGGLYLTYEQYF. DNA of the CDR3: TGTGCCAGCAGTGGAGGGACTAGCGGGGGGCTATACCTAACCTACGAGCAGTACTTC.

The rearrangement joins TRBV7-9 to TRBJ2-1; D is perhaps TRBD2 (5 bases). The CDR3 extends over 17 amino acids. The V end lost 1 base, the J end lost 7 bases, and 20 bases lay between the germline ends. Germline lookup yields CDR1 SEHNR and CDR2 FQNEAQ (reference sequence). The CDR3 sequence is CASSLEGRADSSNEQFF. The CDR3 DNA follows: TGTGCCAGCAGCTTAGAAGGGCGGGCCGATTCTAGTAATGAGCAGTTCTTC.

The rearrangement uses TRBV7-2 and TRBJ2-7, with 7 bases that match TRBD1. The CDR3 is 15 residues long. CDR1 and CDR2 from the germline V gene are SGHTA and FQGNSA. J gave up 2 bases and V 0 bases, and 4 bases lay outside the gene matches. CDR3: CASSLAGQIPYEQYF. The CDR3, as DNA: TGTGCCAGCAGCTTAGCGGGACAGATCCCCTACGAGCAGTACTTC.

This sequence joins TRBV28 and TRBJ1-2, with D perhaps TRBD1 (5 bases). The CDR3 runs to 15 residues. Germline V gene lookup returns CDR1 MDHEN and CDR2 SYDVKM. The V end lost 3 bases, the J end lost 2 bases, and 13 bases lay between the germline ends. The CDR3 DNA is TGTGCCAGCAGTTTCGGCGCAGGGATGAACTATGGCTACACCTTC. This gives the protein CASSFGAGMNYGYTF.

The CDR3 nucleotides are TGTGCCAGCAGCGGGACCCCGGGACAGGCGTATCAGCCCCAGCATTTT. Translating gives CASSGTPGQAYQPQHF. V is TRBV5-8 and J is TRBJ1-5; 8 bases line up with TRBD1. Germline assignment: CDR1 SGHTS and CDR2 YDEGEE. CDR3 length: 16 amino acids. Trimming cost V 4 bases and J 5 bases; bases outside gene matches: 11.

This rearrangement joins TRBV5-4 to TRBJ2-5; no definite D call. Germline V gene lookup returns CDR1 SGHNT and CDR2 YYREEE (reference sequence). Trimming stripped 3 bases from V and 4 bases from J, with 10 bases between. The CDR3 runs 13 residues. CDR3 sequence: CASSSQAPETQYF. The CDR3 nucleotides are TGTGCCAGCAGCTCCCAGGCTCCAGAGACCCAGTACTTC.

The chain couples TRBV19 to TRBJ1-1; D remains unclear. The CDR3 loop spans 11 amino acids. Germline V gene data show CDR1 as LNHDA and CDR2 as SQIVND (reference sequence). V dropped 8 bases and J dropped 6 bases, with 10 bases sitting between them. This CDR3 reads CASSRLAEAFF. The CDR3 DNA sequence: TGTGCCAGTTCGCGGCTGGCTGAAGCTTTCTTT. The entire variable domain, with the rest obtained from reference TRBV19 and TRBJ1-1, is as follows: DGGITQSPKYLFRKEGQNVTLSCEQNLNHDAMYWYRQDPGQGLRLIYYSQIVNDFQKGDIAEGYSVSREKKESFPLTVTSAQKNPTAFYLCASSRLAEAFFGQGTRLTVV.

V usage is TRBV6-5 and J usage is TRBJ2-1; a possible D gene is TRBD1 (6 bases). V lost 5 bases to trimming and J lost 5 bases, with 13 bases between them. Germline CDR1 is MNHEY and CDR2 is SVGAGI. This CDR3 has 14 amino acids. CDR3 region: CASSLQTGNNEQFF. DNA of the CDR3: TGTGCCAGCAGTCTACAGACAGGCAACAATGAGCAGTTCTTC.

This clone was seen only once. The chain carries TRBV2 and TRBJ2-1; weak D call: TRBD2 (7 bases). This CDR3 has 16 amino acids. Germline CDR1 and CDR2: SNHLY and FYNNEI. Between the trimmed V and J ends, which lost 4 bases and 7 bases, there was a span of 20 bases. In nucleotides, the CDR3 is TGTGCCAGCAGTGGGCTCCTAGCGGTAGGGGGGAATGAGCAGTTCTTC. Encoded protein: CASSGLLAVGGNEQFF.

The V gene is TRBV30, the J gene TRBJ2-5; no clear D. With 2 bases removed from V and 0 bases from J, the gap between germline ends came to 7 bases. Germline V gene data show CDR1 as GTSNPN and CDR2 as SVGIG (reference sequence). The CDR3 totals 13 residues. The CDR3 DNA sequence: TGTGCCTGGAGTAAGCTGTACCAAGAGACCCAGTACTTC. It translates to CAWSKLYQETQYF.

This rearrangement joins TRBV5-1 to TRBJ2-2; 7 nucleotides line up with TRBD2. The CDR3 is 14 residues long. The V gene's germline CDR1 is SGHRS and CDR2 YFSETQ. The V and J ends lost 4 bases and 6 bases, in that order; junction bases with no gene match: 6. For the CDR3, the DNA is TGCGCCAGCAGCCCCCGGGCGGGGGCCGGGGAGCTGTTTTTT. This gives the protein CASSPRAGAGELFF. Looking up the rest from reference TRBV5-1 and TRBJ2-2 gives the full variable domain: KAGVTQTPRYLIKTRGQQVTLSCSPISGHRSVSWYQQTPGQGLQFLFEYFSETQRNKGNFPGRFSGRQFSNSRSEMNVSTLELGDSALYLCASSPRAGAGELFFGEGSRLTVL.

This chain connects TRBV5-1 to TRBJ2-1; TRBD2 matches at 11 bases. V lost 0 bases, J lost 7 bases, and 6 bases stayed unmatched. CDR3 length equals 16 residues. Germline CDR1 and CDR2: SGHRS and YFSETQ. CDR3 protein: CASSLATSGGFNEQFF. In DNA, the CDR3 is TGCGCCAGCAGCTTGGCAACTAGCGGGGGCTTTAATGAGCAGTTCTTC.

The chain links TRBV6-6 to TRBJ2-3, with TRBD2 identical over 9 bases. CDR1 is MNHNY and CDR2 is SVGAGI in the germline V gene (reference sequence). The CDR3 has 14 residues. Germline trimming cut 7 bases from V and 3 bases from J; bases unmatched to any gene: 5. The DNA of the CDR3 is TGTGCCAGCACCCTGGGACTAGCAACAGATACGCAGTATTTT. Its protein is CASTLGLATDTQYF.

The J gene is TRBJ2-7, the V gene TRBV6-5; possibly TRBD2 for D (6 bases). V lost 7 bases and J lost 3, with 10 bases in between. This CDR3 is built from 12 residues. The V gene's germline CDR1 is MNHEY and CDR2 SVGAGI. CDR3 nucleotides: TGTGCCAGCAAGGGCGGGAACTACGAGCAGTACTTC. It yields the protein CASKGGNYEQYF.

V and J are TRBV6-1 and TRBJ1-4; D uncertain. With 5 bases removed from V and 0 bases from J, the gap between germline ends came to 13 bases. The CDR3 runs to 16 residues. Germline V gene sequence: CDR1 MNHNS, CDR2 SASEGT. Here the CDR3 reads CASSQDMFATNEKLFF. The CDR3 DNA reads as TGTGCCAGCAGTCAAGACATGTTTGCAACTAATGAAAAACTGTTTTTT.

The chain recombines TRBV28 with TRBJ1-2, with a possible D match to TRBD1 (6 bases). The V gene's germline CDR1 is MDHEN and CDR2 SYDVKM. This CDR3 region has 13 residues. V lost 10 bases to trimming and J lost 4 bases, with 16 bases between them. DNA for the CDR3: TGTGCCACCGGACCTGGACAGTTCTATGGCTACACCTTC. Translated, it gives CATGPGQFYGYTF.

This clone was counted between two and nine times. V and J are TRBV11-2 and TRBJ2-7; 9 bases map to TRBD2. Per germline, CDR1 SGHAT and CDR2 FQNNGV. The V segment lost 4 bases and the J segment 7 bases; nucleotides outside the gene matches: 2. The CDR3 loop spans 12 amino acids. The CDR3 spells CASSSAGGEQYF. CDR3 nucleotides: TGTGCCAGCAGCTCAGCGGGGGGAGAGCAGTACTTC.